This TCR beta chain is from a study of T-cell reconstitution after alpha-beta-depleted transplantation in children. Unique molecular identifiers were built into the TCRbeta library. TCRdb ran MiXCR on the PCR reads and lists one entry per CDR3 protein. The sample lists 300,000 or so distinct CDR3 sequences, about a tenth occurring once. This clonotype appeared many times. The TCR comes from a human donor who donated a stem cell graft to a child with SCID. The input for sequencing was PBMCs from the stem cell graft donor, taken from the stem cell graft.

The CDR3 DNA reads as TGTGCCAGCAGCCCGACCACCCAGCCCCAGCATTTT. Residues: CASSPTTQPQHF. The genes are TRBV12-3 or TRBV12-4 and TRBJ1-5; D not resolved. The CDR3 spans 12 residues. V lost 6 bases, J lost 7 bases, and 10 bases lay in between.